These 14 T cell receptor beta chains share one sample of origin, sequenced in a study of shared clonotypes between healthy human individuals. Repertoires were generated with immunoSEQ multiplex PCR, while TCRdb's copy carries only in-frame clones and drops some. The sample shows roughly 1.5 million clones, 98% of them seen only once. Sample: naive CD4+ T cells sorted from blood. Documented subset: CD45RA+ positively selected. These receptors were collected from a man aged 25 to 40 in good health.

This chain uses TRBV29-1 with TRBJ2-3, with D uncertain. V gave up 3 bases and J gave up 6 bases, with 16 bases separating them. Germline V gives CDR1 SQVTM, CDR2 ANQGSEA. There are 14 residues in the CDR3. The CDR3 nucleotides are TGCAGCGTTGAGGGCAGAAGGTCCCAGGATACGCAGTATTTT. It encodes CSVEGRRSQDTQYF.

The gene calls are TRBV6-1 and TRBJ2-1; D is possibly TRBD2 (6 bases). V was cut by 1 base and J by 2 bases, with 12 bases left in between. CDR3 length: 16 amino acids. The V gene's germline CDR1 is MNHNS and CDR2 SASEGT. CDR3: CASSEDLAPAYNEQFF. The DNA for the CDR3 is TGTGCCAGCAGTGAAGACCTAGCGCCCGCCTACAATGAGCAGTTCTTC.

This chain's CDR3 is CASSAGITEAFF. The CDR3 bases are TGTGCCAGCAGCGCGGGTATCACTGAAGCTTTCTTT. J is TRBJ1-1 and V is TRBV7-9; D uncertain. The germline V and J ends were trimmed by 5 bases and 4 bases, with 8 bases remaining between them. The CDR3 contains 12 residues. Germline CDR1 and CDR2: SEHNR and FQNEAQ (reference sequence).

About this clone: At the DNA level, this CDR3 is encoded by other sequences in the same sample as well. The chain has TRBV19 and TRBJ2-6; D not certain. This CDR3 region has 14 residues. Trimming removed 0 bases at V and 4 bases at J, with 4 bases between. Germline V CDR1 and CDR2: LNHDA, SQIVND (reference sequence). CDR3 DNA sequence: TGTGCCAGTAGTATAGACTCCGGGGCCAACGTCCTGACTTTC. Translating it yields CASSIDSGANVLTF.

The chain couples TRBV5-1 to TRBJ1-1; 8 nucleotides align to TRBD1. The CDR3 has 14 residues. Germline values: CDR1 SGHRS, CDR2 YFSETQ. The V gene end was trimmed by 5 bases and the J gene end by 1 base; junction bases not matched to a gene: 4. CDR3: CASRQGTGNTEAFF. The CDR3 DNA is TGCGCCAGCAGACAAGGGACAGGGAACACTGAAGCTTTCTTT.

The V and J genes are TRBV19 and TRBJ2-5; D assignment may be TRBD1 or TRBD2 (5 bases each). CDR1 and CDR2 (germline): LNHDA, SQIVND (reference sequence). V was shortened by 5 bases and J by 3 bases, with 13 bases between the two germline ends. CDR3 size: 14 residues. The chain's CDR3 is CASSVSGAKETQYF. CDR3 nucleotide sequence: TGTGCCAGTAGTGTCTCCGGGGCCAAAGAGACCCAGTACTTC.

Worth noting for this clone: Mismatch with germline at one junction end may stem from a read error. This sequence joins TRBV7-2 and TRBJ1-2; D is possibly TRBD1 (5 bases). The CDR3 runs to 11 residues. Germline CDR1 and CDR2: SGHTA and FQGNSA. CDR3 region: CASTPGEGGVF. CDR3 coding DNA: TGTGCCAGCACCCCAGGTGAAGGAGGGGTTTTC.

The chain employs TRBV4-3 and TRBJ2-1, with D uncertain. Per the germline V gene, CDR1 is LGHNA and CDR2 is YSLEER. CDR3 size: 18 residues. Trimming took off 4 bases at V and 0 bases at J, with 19 bases between the two ends. CDR3 nucleotides: TGCGCCAGCAGCCCACAAATCCCGCCGGGCTACTCCTACAATGAGCAGTTCTTC. The encoded protein is CASSPQIPPGYSYNEQFF.

The chain couples TRBV2 to TRBJ2-7; perhaps TRBD1 as D (6 bases). The V end was cut by 8 bases, the J end by 3 bases, with 14 bases between. Germline V lookup: CDR1 SNHLY, CDR2 FYNNEI. This CDR3 spans 13 amino acids. CDR3 region: CASVGDTVYEQYF. CDR3 nucleotides: TGTGCCAGCGTCGGGGACACCGTCTACGAGCAGTACTTC.

The chain recombines TRBV23-1 with TRBJ2-3; 7 bases are shared with TRBD2. TRBV23-1 carries the ORF label, with uncertain function. V lost 4 bases, J lost 0 bases, and 10 bases stayed unmatched. This CDR3 region has 17 residues. The DNA of the CDR3 is TGCGCCAGCAGTCCTGGCGGGAGATTGACTAGCACAGATACGCAGTATTTT. Protein: CASSPGGRLTSTDTQYF.

This CDR3 reads CASSFASGSAGELFF. CDR3 bases: TGTGCCAGCAGCTTCGCTAGCGGGAGCGCCGGGGAGCTGTTTTTT. The rearrangement links TRBV11-3 to TRBJ2-2, with 10 bases lining up with TRBD2. The CDR3 is 15 amino acids. Trimming at V came to 3 bases and at J to 6 bases, leaving 4 bases not matched to a gene. CDR1 is SGHNT, CDR2 YENEEA, per germline. The full variable domain, rest sourced from reference TRBV11-3 and TRBJ2-2, is EAGVVQSPRYKIIEKKQPVAFWCNPISGHNTLYWYLQNLGQGPELLIRYENEEAVDDSQLPKDRFSAERLKGVDSTLKIQPAELGDSAVYLCASSFASGSAGELFFGEGSRLTVL.

J is TRBJ2-2 and V is TRBV27; possibly TRBD2 for D (6 bases). V lost 8 bases to trimming and J lost 5 bases, with 12 bases between them. The CDR3 extends over 13 amino acids. CDR1 is MNHEY, CDR2 SMNVEV, per germline (reference sequence). The CDR3 loop reads CASGLLGTGELFF. The CDR3 nucleotides read TGTGCCAGCGGACTACTGGGGACCGGGGAGCTGTTTTTT.

This chain links TRBV30 with TRBJ2-3, with 7 bases aligning to TRBD2. Trimming cost V 2 bases and J 7 bases; bases outside gene matches: 9. The V gene's germline CDR1 is GTSNPN and CDR2 SVGIG (reference sequence). This CDR3 has 14 amino acids. The CDR3 DNA follows: TGTGCCTGGAGTTTAATCGCTAGCGGTAATACGCAGTATTTT. Its translation: CAWSLIASGNTQYF. Full variable domain (rest looked up from reference TRBV30 and TRBJ2-3): SQTIHQWPATLVQPVGSPLSLECTVEGTSNPNLYWYRQAAGRGLQLLFYSVGIGQISSEVPQNLSASRPQDRQFILSSKKLLLSDSGFYLCAWSLIASGNTQYFGPGTRLTVL.

V usage is TRBV27 and J usage is TRBJ2-3, with TRBD2 matching over 10 bases. Germline CDR1 reads MNHEY; CDR2 reads SMNVEV (reference sequence). The CDR3 is 15 residues long. J lost 5 bases, V lost 3 bases, and 5 bases had no gene match. CDR3 coding DNA: TGTGCCAGCAGTTTTGGGATAGCGGGAGGAGATACGCAGTATTTT. It is translated as CASSFGIAGGDTQYF.